This T cell receptor (beta chain) was sequenced during a study of memory CD4+ T cells and cytomegalovirus serostatus. Remarks on this clone: Its specificity is not known.

Clones were read by immunoSEQ multiplex PCR, and TCRdb kept only the in-frame ones, dropping some. The repertoire consists of 70,000 or so clones, with about 73% occurring once and the leading ten covering approximately 2.4%. Single viable CD3+CD4+CD8-CD45RO+ cells were sorted as the memory CD4+ T cells. Serostatus was set by detecting CMV pp150, pp28, p38, p52 IgG. The J segment lost 4 bases and the V segment lost 5 bases, leaving 7 bases of the junction unmatched. From germline, CDR1 is ENHRY and CDR2 SYGVKD. The CDR3 contains 14 residues. Study results and caveats: CMV serostatus prediction reached median AUC 0.95, or 0.91 with US-trained model.

The source is an adult in good health and CMV-seropositive. The chain has TRBV10-3 and TRBJ1-2; the match to TRBD1 covers 7 bases. The specimen was memory CD4+ T cells from blood. DNA of the CDR3: TGTGCCATCAGTAATACAGGGGCGGCCTATGGCTACACCTTC. Protein: CAISNTGAAYGYTF.